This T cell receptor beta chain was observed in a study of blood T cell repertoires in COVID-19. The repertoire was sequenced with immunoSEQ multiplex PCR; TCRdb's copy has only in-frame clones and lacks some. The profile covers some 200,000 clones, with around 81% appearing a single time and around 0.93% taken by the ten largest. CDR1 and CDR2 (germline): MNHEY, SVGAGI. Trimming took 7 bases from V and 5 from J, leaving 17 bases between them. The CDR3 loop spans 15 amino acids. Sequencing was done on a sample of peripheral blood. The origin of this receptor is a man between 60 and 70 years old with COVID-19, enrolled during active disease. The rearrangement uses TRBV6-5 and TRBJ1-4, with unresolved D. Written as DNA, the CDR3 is TGTGCCAGCACCCCTCTGAGGCTGACGAATGAAAAACTGTTTTTT. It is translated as CASTPLRLTNEKLFF.